These T cell receptor beta chains were read from a single sample in a study of vaccination and CD4 T cells after COVID-19. TCRdb reprocessed the PCR reads via MiXCR and lists one record per CDR3 protein. The sample contains roughly 28,000 distinct CDR3 sequences, approximately 51% of which appear only once. Source: CD4+ T cells from blood, taken about 7 months after SARS-CoV-2 vaccination. The receptors were sampled from a human donor who had recovered from COVID-19. Both conserved end residues are part of each CDR3. The order of the fields is J gene, clone size, D gene, V gene, CDR3 protein, CDR3 DNA. D genes are given only for firm matches. Clone size, where shown, is once, few, many, or a class for clones that have expanded.

TRBJ2-2	NA	TRBD2	TRBV7-7	CASSWTRASGNTGELFF	TGTGCCAGCAGCTGGACGAGGGCTAGCGGTAACACCGGGGAGCTGTTTTTT
TRBJ1-1	NA	TRBD1	TRBV6-1	CASSKRDRGGLNTEAFF	TGTGCCAGCAGTAAACGGGACAGGGGAGGGCTGAACACTGAAGCTTTCTTT
TRBJ1-3	few	NA	TRBV20-1	CSAAAGESSGNTIYF	TGCAGTGCTGCAGCAGGGGAAAGCTCTGGAAACACCATATATTTT
TRBJ2-5	NA	NA	TRBV7-3	CASSPFILAAQETQYF	TGTGCCAGCAGCCCCTTTATCCTGGCGGCCCAAGAGACCCAGTACTTC
TRBJ2-3	NA	TRBD1	TRBV7-2	CASSLAGQGTDTQYF	TGTGCCAGCAGCTTAGCTGGACAGGGGACAGATACGCAGTATTTT
TRBJ2-3	NA	TRBD2	TRBV7-2	CASSPRLAGATDTQYF	TGTGCCAGCAGCCCTCGACTAGCGGGAGCGACAGATACGCAGTATTTT
TRBJ1-2	NA	TRBD1	TRBV9	CASSVALGQSYGYTF	TGTGCCAGCAGCGTAGCTCTGGGACAGTCCTATGGCTACACCTTC
TRBJ2-2	NA	TRBD2	TRBV28	CASSASGTSTGELFF	TGTGCCAGCAGTGCTTCCGGGACTAGCACCGGGGAGCTGTTTTTT
TRBJ1-2	NA	NA	TRBV27	CASSFTGNLGYGYTF	TGTGCCAGCAGTTTCACAGGGAATTTAGGATATGGCTACACCTTC
TRBJ1-1	few	TRBD1	TRBV6-1	CASRAQGGTEAFF	TGTGCCAGCAGGGCACAGGGGGGCACTGAAGCTTTCTTT
TRBJ2-5	few	TRBD2	TRBV2	CASRLAGWRRETQYF	TGTGCCAGCAGACTAGCGGGATGGAGGCGAGAGACCCAGTACTTC
TRBJ2-3	NA	NA	TRBV20-1	CSARLTDTQYF	TGCAGTGCTAGATTAACAGATACGCAGTATTTT
TRBJ2-3	few	NA	TRBV20-1	CSARAEGTDTQYF	TGCAGTGCTAGAGCCGAGGGAACAGATACGCAGTATTTT
TRBJ1-5	once	NA	TRBV6-6	CASSYKWGDSNQPQHF	TGTGCCAGCAGTTATAAGTGGGGAGATAGCAATCAGCCCCAGCATTTT
TRBJ1-2	few	NA	TRBV25-1	CASSELGAGYGYTF	TGTGCCAGCAGTGAACTAGGGGCCGGCTATGGCTACACCTTC
TRBJ1-1	few	NA	TRBV11-3	CASSSGQDTEAFF	TGTGCCAGCAGCTCCGGGCAGGACACTGAAGCTTTCTTT
TRBJ2-7	few	TRBD1	TRBV6-1	CASSRSPGQGSHEQYF	TGTGCCAGCAGTCGATCACCGGGACAGGGTTCCCACGAGCAGTACTTC
TRBJ2-2	NA	NA	TRBV7-9	CASSFAGVANTGELFF	TGTGCCAGCAGCTTCGCAGGGGTGGCTAACACCGGGGAGCTGTTTTTT
TRBJ2-3	NA	NA	TRBV20-1	CSARDAGGPFGTDTQYF	TGCAGTGCTAGAGACGCTGGCGGGCCCTTCGGTACAGATACGCAGTATTTT
TRBJ2-7	NA	TRBD1	TRBV15	CATSPEQGASYEQYF	TGTGCCACCAGCCCCGAGCAGGGGGCCTCCTACGAGCAGTACTTC
TRBJ2-1	NA	TRBD2	TRBV7-9	CASSHGREPRLAGGSSYNEQFF	TGTGCCAGCAGCCATGGGAGGGAGCCTCGACTAGCGGGAGGCAGCTCCTACAATGAGCAGTTCTTC
TRBJ1-1	NA	TRBD1	TRBV20-1	CSALGQGRTEAFF	TGCAGTGCACTGGGACAGGGAAGAACTGAAGCTTTCTTT
TRBJ2-1	NA	TRBD2	TRBV20-1	CSATTRAGVGYNEQFF	TGCAGTGCCACCACGAGGGCGGGAGTAGGATACAATGAGCAGTTCTTC
TRBJ2-7	NA	NA	TRBV7-2	CASSLEDAYEQYF	TGTGCCAGCAGCTTGGAGGACGCCTACGAGCAGTACTTC
TRBJ2-2	NA	NA	TRBV7-6	CASSFGRGKAGELFF	TGTGCCAGCAGCTTTGGTCGGGGGAAGGCCGGGGAGCTGTTTTTT
TRBJ1-1	NA	TRBD1	TRBV10-2	CASSMTGVSETEAFF	TGCGCCAGCAGTATGACAGGGGTTTCGGAGACTGAAGCTTTCTTT
TRBJ2-5	NA	NA	TRBV28	CASSFEVIKTQYF	TGTGCCAGCAGTTTCGAGGTCATAAAGACCCAGTACTTC
TRBJ2-5	NA	NA	TRBV28	CASSPPVSAPQETQYF	TGTGCCAGCAGTCCCCCGGTTAGCGCGCCGCAAGAGACCCAGTACTTC
TRBJ1-1	once	TRBD1	TRBV15	CATKRDRTQNTEAFF	TGTGCCACAAAACGGGACAGAACGCAGAACACTGAAGCTTTCTTT
TRBJ2-7	few	TRBD1	TRBV6-5	CASSYSTGFQQYF	TGTGCCAGCAGTTACTCGACAGGGTTTCAGCAGTACTTC
TRBJ1-6	NA	NA	TRBV6-1	CASSPSPLHF	TGTGCCAGCAGCCCTTCACCCCTCCACTTT
TRBJ2-7	NA	NA	TRBV20-1	CSARDTHGTYEQYF	TGCAGTGCTAGAGATACCCACGGAACCTACGAGCAGTACTTC
TRBJ2-7	NA	NA	TRBV6-1	CASTGGVSRPPIHEQYF	TGTGCCAGCACAGGGGGGGTTAGCCGTCCCCCTATCCACGAGCAGTACTTC
TRBJ2-7	NA	NA	TRBV7-9	CASSPGSMEEQYF	TGTGCCAGCAGCCCTGGCTCGATGGAGGAGCAGTACTTC
TRBJ2-3	NA	TRBD2	TRBV20-1	CSARDIRLAGVDTQYF	TGCAGTGCTAGAGATATCAGACTAGCGGGAGTAGATACGCAGTATTTT
TRBJ1-1	NA	NA	TRBV2	CASTTNTEAFF	TGTGCCAGCACGACGAACACTGAAGCTTTCTTT